Reported below is one T cell receptor (beta chain). Antigen: not known. PCR was performed a second time for about 7 to 12 cycles using a sample-barcoded 5' primer and a J-beta primer mix. TCRdb reprocessed the 5' RACE reads with MiXCR, giving one entry per CDR3 protein. The sample consists of more than 1.4 million distinct CDR3 sequences, about 43% of them appearing once. Germline V gives CDR1 LGHNA, CDR2 YNFKEQ. Germline trimming cut 4 bases from V and 5 bases from J; bases unmatched to any gene: 6. The CDR3 spans 17 residues. The data derive from a study of blood T cells in healthy people across ages. Each donor was a healthy Caucasian individual from Russia, aged roughly 6 to 90. Study-wide points: Per-million-T-cell TCR beta diversity fell roughly linearly with age. Researchers report that TCR beta diversity correlated strongly with naive T cell percentage.

The chain carries TRBV4-2 and TRBJ2-1; 15 bases map to TRBD2. This sequence originates from a woman aged 18-29 years in good health. Material for sequencing was blood. CDR3 protein: CASSPRTSGGADNEQFF. The CDR3 bases are TGTGCCAGCAGCCCTCGGACTAGCGGGGGGGCGGACAATGAGCAGTTCTTC.